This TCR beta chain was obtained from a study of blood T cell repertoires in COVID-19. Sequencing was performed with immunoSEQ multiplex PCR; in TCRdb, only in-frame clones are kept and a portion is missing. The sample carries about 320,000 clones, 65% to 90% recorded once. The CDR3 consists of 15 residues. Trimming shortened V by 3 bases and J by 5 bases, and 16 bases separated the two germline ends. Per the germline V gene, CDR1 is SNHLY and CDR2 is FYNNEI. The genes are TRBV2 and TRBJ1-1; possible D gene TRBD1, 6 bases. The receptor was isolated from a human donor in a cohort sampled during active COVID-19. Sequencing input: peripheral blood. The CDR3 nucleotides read TGTGCCAGCAGTGATACGGGGGGCATGGGAACTGAAGCTTTCTTT. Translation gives CASSDTGGMGTEAFF.